Following are 3 T cell receptor beta chains from one sample sequenced in a study of OX40 agonist ivuxolimab in advanced cancers. The method was immunoSEQ multiplex PCR; TCRdb's version includes in-frame clones alone and lacks a portion of them. The profile shows tens of thousands of clones, 84% of them singletons. Sample: CD4+ or CD8+ T cells sorted from blood, taken in a trial of the OX40 agonist ivuxolimab. All receptors derive from an adult with an advanced solid tumor such as melanoma, head and neck, liver or kidney cancer.

The chain uses TRBV15 and TRBJ1-5; 8 nucleotides align to TRBD1. Germline V gene data show CDR1 as LNHNV and CDR2 as YYDKDF (reference sequence). CDR3 size: 15 residues. After removal of 0 bases from V and 11 bases from J, the junction contained 9 bases not matched to a gene. The CDR3 region has the DNA TGTGCCACCAGCAGAGAGACAGGGGCCGGAGGATCCCAGCATTTT. This sequence encodes CATSRETGAGGSQHF.

This CDR3 reads CASSLGVREGHEQYF. CDR3 bases: TGTGCCAGCAGCCTAGGTGTTAGGGAAGGCCACGAGCAGTACTTC. This chain connects TRBV5-4 to TRBJ2-7; D unclear. V was shortened by 4 bases and J by 5 bases, with 19 bases between the two germline ends. Germline CDR1 reads SGHNT; CDR2 reads YYREEE (reference sequence). CDR3 length equals 15 residues.

The genes are TRBV4-3 and TRBJ2-7, with TRBD1 matching 8 bases. This CDR3 has 16 amino acids. V trimming: 0 bases; J trimming: 5 bases; junction bases outside the gene matches: 9. Looked up from germline, CDR1 is LGHNA and CDR2 is YSLEER. In DNA, the CDR3 is TGCGCCAGCAGCCAAGATAAGGGACAGGTACGAAACGAGCAGTACTTC. Translating it yields CASSQDKGQVRNEQYF.